One sample yielded the 3 T cell receptor beta chains listed below, sequenced in a study of vaccination effects on CD4 cells after COVID-19 (dated by TCRdb to between 2020 and 2023). These receptors have no known antigen. After around ten days of culture, CD4+ T cells were isolated with the EasySep CD4+ T cell isolation kit. Libraries were constructed by the immunoSEQ multiplex PCR assay. The source is immuneACCESS, and TCRdb retained only in-frame sequences with V and J called. Part of the clones is not carried over; for the studies checked, unresolved V genes explain less than half of this, and the remainder is unexplained. Here the sample has around 25,000 clones; around 67% occur a single time. Roughly 11% of the sample is held by the ten biggest clonotypes. The source was CD4+ T cells from PBMCs cultured without peptide, collected before COVID-19 vaccination. The receptors originated from a human donor who received a COVID-19 vaccine.

The chain carries TRBV29-1 and TRBJ1-1, with TRBD1 as a possible D gene (6 bases). The CDR3 length is 13 residues. Germline V gives CDR1 SQVTM, CDR2 ANQGSEA. V shed 7 bases and J shed 0 bases, with 12 bases lying between them. This CDR3 is CSGSGHLNTEAFF. The CDR3 region has the DNA TGCAGCGGGTCGGGACACTTGAACACTGAAGCTTTCTTT.

The chain recombines TRBV13 with TRBJ2-3; 7 bases line up with TRBD2. Trimming cost V 3 bases and J 3 bases; bases outside gene matches: 15. Per the germline V gene, CDR1 is PRHDT and CDR2 is FYEKMQ (reference sequence). The CDR3 length is 18 residues. As DNA, the CDR3 is TGTGCCAGCAGCTTTGCCCTTACTAGCGAGTGGGGAACAGATACGCAGTATTTT. This sequence encodes CASSFALTSEWGTDTQYF.

V usage is TRBV3-1 (or the pseudogene TRBV3-2) and J usage is TRBJ2-7, with D hard to call. Looked up from germline, CDR1 is LGHDT and CDR2 is YNNKEL (reference sequence). Trimming took off 2 bases at V and 4 bases at J, with 9 bases between the two ends. CDR3 size: 13 residues. The DNA for the CDR3 is TGTGCCAGCAGCCAAAACCGCGTTTACGAGCAGTACTTC. It encodes CASSQNRVYEQYF.